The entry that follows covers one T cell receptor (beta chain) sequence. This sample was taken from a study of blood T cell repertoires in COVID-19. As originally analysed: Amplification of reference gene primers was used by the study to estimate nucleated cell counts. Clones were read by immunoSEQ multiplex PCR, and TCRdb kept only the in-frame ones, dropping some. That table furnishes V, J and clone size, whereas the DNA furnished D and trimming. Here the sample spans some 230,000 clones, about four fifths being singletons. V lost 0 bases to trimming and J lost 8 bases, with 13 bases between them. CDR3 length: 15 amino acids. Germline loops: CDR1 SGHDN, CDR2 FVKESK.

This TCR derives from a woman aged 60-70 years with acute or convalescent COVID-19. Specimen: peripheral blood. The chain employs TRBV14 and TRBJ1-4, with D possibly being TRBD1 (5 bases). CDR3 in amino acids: CASSQDRRGREKLFF. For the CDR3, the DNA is TGTGCCAGCAGCCAAGATCGGCGGGGCCGGGAAAAACTGTTTTTT.